This T cell receptor beta chain came from a study of blood T cells in healthy people across ages. A second roughly 7 to 11 cycle PCR used barcoded and J-beta primers. Unique molecular identifiers of 12 random nucleotides labeled each cDNA. TCRdb called the 5' RACE reads again in MiXCR, with one record for every CDR3 protein. The sample yields just under 550,000 distinct CDR3 sequences, about 24% seen once. Drawing of peripheral blood yielded roughly 10 milliliters from each donor. Each sample used at least 7 million PBMCs. This clonotype was picked up many times. Germline values: CDR1 MDHEN, CDR2 SYDVKM. J lost 5 bases, V lost 7 bases, and 11 bases had no gene match. The CDR3 is 15 residues long. These data were also filed under a second study, of T cells of mothers and their children. That paper adds: The yield was over 9 million TCR beta CDR3 reads from each mother and a few million from each child.

Sequenced input: blood. The rearrangement uses TRBV28 and TRBJ1-1, with 9 nucleotides matching TRBD1. This receptor was obtained from a boy aged 10-17 years in good health. The CDR3 DNA reads TGTGCCAGCAAGCCTCCCGGGACAGGGTTGACTGAAGCTTTCTTT. Translated: CASKPPGTGLTEAFF.